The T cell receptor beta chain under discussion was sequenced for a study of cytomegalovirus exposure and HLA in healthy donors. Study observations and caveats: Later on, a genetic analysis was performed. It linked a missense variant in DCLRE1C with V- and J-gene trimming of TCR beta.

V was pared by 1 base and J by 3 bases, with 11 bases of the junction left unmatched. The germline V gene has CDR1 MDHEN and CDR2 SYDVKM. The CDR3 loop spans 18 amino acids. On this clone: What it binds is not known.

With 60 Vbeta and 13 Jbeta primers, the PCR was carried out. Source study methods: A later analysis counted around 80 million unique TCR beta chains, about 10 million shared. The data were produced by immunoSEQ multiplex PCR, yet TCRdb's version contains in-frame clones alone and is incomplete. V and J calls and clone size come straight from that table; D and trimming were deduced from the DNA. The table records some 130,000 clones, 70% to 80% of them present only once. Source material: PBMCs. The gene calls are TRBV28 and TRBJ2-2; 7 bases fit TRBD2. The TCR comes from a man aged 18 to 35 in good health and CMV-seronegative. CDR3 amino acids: CASSLSSTSVGDTGELFF. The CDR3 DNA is TGTGCCAGCAGTTTATCCTCTACTAGCGTGGGGGACACCGGGGAGCTGTTTTTT.